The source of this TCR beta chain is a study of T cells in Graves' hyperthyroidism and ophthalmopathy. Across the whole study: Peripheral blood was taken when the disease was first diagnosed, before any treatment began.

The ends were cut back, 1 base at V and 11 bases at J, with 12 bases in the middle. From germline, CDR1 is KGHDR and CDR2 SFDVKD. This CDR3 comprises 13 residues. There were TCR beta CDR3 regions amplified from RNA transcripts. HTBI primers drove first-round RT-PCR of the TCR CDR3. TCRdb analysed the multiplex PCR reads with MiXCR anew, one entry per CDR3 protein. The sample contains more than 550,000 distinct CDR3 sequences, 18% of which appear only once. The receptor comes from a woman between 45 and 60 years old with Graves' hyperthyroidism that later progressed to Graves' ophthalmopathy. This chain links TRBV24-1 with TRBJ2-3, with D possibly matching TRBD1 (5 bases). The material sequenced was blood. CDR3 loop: CATSDFLGVRQYF. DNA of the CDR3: TGTGCCACCAGTGATTTTTTAGGGGTTAGGCAGTATTTT.